This T cell receptor beta chain was profiled in a study of T cells after yellow fever vaccination. Points from the study as a whole: The secondary response showed a weaker magnitude and a faster peak, day 5 versus 15.

This clonotype was seen a handful of times. Its antigen is not identified. With 4 bases removed from V and 6 bases from J, the gap between germline ends came to 4 bases. The CDR3 is made up of 11 amino acids. Germline V gene sequence: CDR1 ENHRY, CDR2 SYGVKD. They built TCR cDNA with 5'RACE template switching, a step that put in a universal primer site and UMIs. TCRdb re-analysed the 5' RACE reads in MiXCR, keeping a single row per CDR3 protein. The table lists 610,000 or so distinct CDR3 sequences, 10% to 15% of them singletons, with 15% in the top ten. The TCR sequence derives from a man between 25 and 39 years old who received the YFV17D yellow fever vaccine. The sample here was PBMCs, taken on the day of the yellow fever booster vaccination. The chain has TRBV10-3 and TRBJ2-1; D unresolved. CDR3 sequence: CAISASNEQFF. CDR3 DNA: TGTGCCATCAGTGCGAGCAATGAGCAGTTCTTC.